This TCR beta chain derives from a study of blood T cell repertoires in COVID-19. Whole-study context: T cells, B-cell-depleted T cells, or PBMCs supplied cDNA or gDNA.

Authors' processing steps: Reference gene primer amplification gave nucleated cell count estimates. Produced via immunoSEQ multiplex PCR; TCRdb's table is partial and in-frame only. That table supplies the V and J calls and clone size; D and trimming were determined from the DNA. This sample has around 160,000 clones, with roughly nine tenths found just once. The ends were cut back, 2 bases at V and 0 bases at J, with 13 bases in the middle. The germline V gene has CDR1 MDHEN and CDR2 SYDVKM. The CDR3 has 16 amino acids. Sequencing was carried out using PBMCs or T cells enriched from blood (not recorded which). This chain links TRBV28 with TRBJ1-1; D is unclear. This receptor was identified in a woman aged 40 to 50 who had been exposed to COVID-19. This CDR3 reads CASSLGSGSMNTEAFF. The CDR3 region has the DNA TGTGCCAGCAGTTTAGGCTCAGGAAGCATGAACACTGAAGCTTTCTTT.